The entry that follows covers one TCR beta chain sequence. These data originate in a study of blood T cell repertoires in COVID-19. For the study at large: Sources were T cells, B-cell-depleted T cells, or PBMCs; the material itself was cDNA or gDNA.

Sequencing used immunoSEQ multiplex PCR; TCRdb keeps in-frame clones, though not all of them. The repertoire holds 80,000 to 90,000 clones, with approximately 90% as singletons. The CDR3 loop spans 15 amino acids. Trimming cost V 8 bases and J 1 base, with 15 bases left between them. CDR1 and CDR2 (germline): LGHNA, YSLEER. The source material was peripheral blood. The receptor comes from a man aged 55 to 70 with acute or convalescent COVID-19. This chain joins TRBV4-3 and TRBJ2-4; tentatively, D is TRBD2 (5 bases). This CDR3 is CASSGSGGAKNIQYF. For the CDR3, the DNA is TGCGCCAGCTCGGGAAGCGGCGGGGCCAAAAACATTCAGTACTTC.